One T cell receptor beta chain is described in this entry. What it recognizes is unknown. This specimen comes from a study of shared clonotypes between healthy human individuals. CD8 cells classed as naive were CD45RO-negative and positively selected for CCR7, excluding terminally differentiated effector memory CD45RA+ cells. Every donor was a Caucasian adult from Nashville, Tennessee. Findings of the study overall: Non-shared clonotypes had lower generation probabilities than clonotypes shared by all four sorted-subset donors.

Across several immunoSEQ plates, the genomic DNA of each subset was split evenly. Method: immunoSEQ multiplex PCR; TCRdb's copy keeps in-frame clones and lacks some. The data show 2 million to 2.5 million clones, approximately 94% seen once. Germline CDR1 MNHEY, CDR2 SMNVEV (reference sequence). Trimming pared 1 base from V and 3 bases from J, leaving 7 bases between. The CDR3 consists of 13 residues. Material: naive CD8+ T cells from PBMCs. The TCR originated in a man between 18 and 29 years old in good health. Some clones in this sample may be carry-over from other donors' samples. This chain joins TRBV27 and TRBJ2-7, with D uncertain. CDR3 nucleotide sequence: TGTGCCAGCAGTTTATATAAGGGCTACGAGCAGTACTTC. It translates to CASSLYKGYEQYF.